The 21 T cell receptor beta chains listed next were all sequenced from one sample in a study of blood T cell repertoires in COVID-19. Method: immunoSEQ multiplex PCR; TCRdb's copy keeps in-frame clones and lacks some. The table has 200,000 to 300,000 clones, about 87% seen once. The sample consisted of peripheral blood. These receptors originate from a woman between 25 and 40 years old with COVID-19, enrolled during active disease.

The gene calls are TRBV12-3 or TRBV12-4 and TRBJ2-1, with 7 bases aligning to TRBD2. The CDR3 extends over 12 amino acids. Trimming cost V 6 bases and J 5 bases; bases outside gene matches: 1. The CDR3 is CASRGGDNEQFF. The DNA for the CDR3 is TGTGCCAGCAGGGGGGGGGACAATGAGCAGTTCTTC.

The table lists this clone with a count of one. The chain is built from TRBV4-3 and TRBJ1-4; 8 positions agree with TRBD1. CDR1 is LGHNA, CDR2 YSLEER, per germline. The CDR3 has 17 amino acids. V trimming: 1 base; J trimming: 8 bases; junction bases outside the gene matches: 12. CDR3 loop: CASSQGASGQVYEKLFF. For the CDR3, the DNA is TGCGCCAGCAGCCAAGGGGCATCGGGACAGGTTTACGAAAAACTGTTTTTT.

This chain connects TRBV7-2 to TRBJ2-7; TRBD2 matches 10 bases. The germline gives CDR1 SGHTA, CDR2 FQGNSA. CDR3 length: 15 amino acids. The V and J ends lost 5 bases and 4 bases, in that order; junction bases with no gene match: 8. CDR3 nucleotides: TGTGCCAGCAGCCAGATAGCGGGGGGTGGTTACGAGCAGTACTTC. This codes for CASSQIAGGGYEQYF.

The rearrangement uses TRBV6-2 or TRBV6-3 and TRBJ1-6; D ambiguous. The V gene's germline CDR1 is MNHEY and CDR2 SVGEGT. V was shortened by 2 bases and J by 2 bases, with 7 bases between the two germline ends. The CDR3 is 15 residues long. The CDR3 loop reads CASSYGGTYNSPLHF. As DNA, the CDR3 is TGTGCCAGCAGTTACGGAGGTACCTATAATTCACCCCTCCACTTT.

The chain is built from TRBV6-5 and TRBJ1-2; D is perhaps TRBD1 (5 bases). CDR1 and CDR2 (germline): MNHEY, SVGAGI. Deletions cut 0 bases from V and 3 bases from J, with 11 bases between. The CDR3 extends over 15 amino acids. The CDR3 protein is CASSYSGTGDYGYTF. For the CDR3, the DNA is TGTGCCAGCAGTTACTCGGGGACGGGAGACTATGGCTACACCTTC.

The chain combines TRBV6-2 or TRBV6-3 with TRBJ1-4; D call uncertain. The V gene's germline CDR1 is MNHEY and CDR2 SVGEGT. Trimming took 2 bases from V and 3 from J, leaving 13 bases between them. The CDR3 has 16 amino acids. CDR3 protein: CASSYMAEGANEKLFF. The CDR3 DNA reads TGTGCCAGCAGTTACATGGCCGAAGGAGCTAATGAAAAACTGTTTTTT.

The V and J genes are TRBV18 and TRBJ1-1; D is unresolved. The V gene lost 3 bases and the J gene lost 7 bases, with 12 bases spanning the gap. This CDR3 has 13 amino acids. Per germline, CDR1 KGHSH and CDR2 LQKENI. In DNA, the CDR3 is TGTGCCAGCTCACCGAGGAGGGAGTTTGAAGCTTTCTTT. Its protein is CASSPRREFEAFF. Full variable domain (missing parts from reference TRBV18 and TRBJ1-1): NAGVMQNPRHLVRRRGQEARLRCSPMKGHSHVYWYRQLPEEGLKFMVYLQKENIIDESGMPKERFSAEFPKEGPSILRIQQVVRGDSAAYFCASSPRREFEAFFGQGTRLTVV.

This clone was seen only a few times. The chain employs TRBV19 and TRBJ2-4; the D gene is possibly TRBD2 (6 bases). Looked up from germline, CDR1 is LNHDA and CDR2 is SQIVND (reference sequence). The CDR3 covers 14 residues. V was cut by 9 bases and J by 7 bases, with 19 bases left in between. The CDR3 DNA reads as TGTGCCAGCAGACCGCGGGGCCTTGGGAACATTCAGTACTTC. This sequence encodes CASRPRGLGNIQYF. Full variable domain (rest looked up from reference TRBV19 and TRBJ2-4): DGGITQSPKYLFRKEGQNVTLSCEQNLNHDAMYWYRQDPGQGLRLIYYSQIVNDFQKGDIAEGYSVSREKKESFPLTVTSAQKNPTAFYLCASRPRGLGNIQYFGAGTRLSVL.

The rearrangement links TRBV27 to TRBJ2-3; tentative D call: TRBD2 (6 bases). The germline gives CDR1 MNHEY, CDR2 SMNVEV (reference sequence). V was trimmed by 3 bases and J by 9 bases, leaving 13 bases between them. This CDR3 has 13 residues. The CDR3 coding sequence is TGTGCCAGCAGTTTTGGGTCGGGAGCGACGCAGTATTTT. Its protein product is CASSFGSGATQYF.

The V and J genes are TRBV5-1 and TRBJ2-3; TRBD2 matches 8 bases. V lost 2 bases to trimming and J lost 2 bases; unmatched junction nucleotides: 7. The CDR3 runs 16 residues. Germline-derived CDR1 and CDR2 are SGHRS and YFSETQ. The CDR3 loop reads CASSFKREYATDTQYF. The CDR3 DNA reads TGCGCCAGCAGCTTCAAGCGGGAGTATGCCACAGATACGCAGTATTTT. The full variable domain, with the rest looked up from reference TRBV5-1 and TRBJ2-3, is KAGVTQTPRYLIKTRGQQVTLSCSPISGHRSVSWYQQTPGQGLQFLFEYFSETQRNKGNFPGRFSGRQFSNSRSEMNVSTLELGDSALYLCASSFKREYATDTQYFGPGTRLTVL.

This clone was observed a few times. The CDR3 spells CASSLGGGAYNEQFF. The CDR3 nucleotides read TGCGCCAGCAGCTTGGGCGGGGGAGCTTACAATGAGCAGTTCTTC. This chain joins TRBV5-1 and TRBJ2-1; 7 bases line up with TRBD2. V was pared by 0 bases and J by 4 bases, with 4 bases of the junction left unmatched. Germline CDR1 and CDR2: SGHRS and YFSETQ. This CDR3 contains 15 residues.

This clone was observed once. The rearrangement links TRBV27 to TRBJ2-1; 10 positions match TRBD2. The CDR3 covers 15 residues. The germline CDR1 and CDR2 sequences are MNHEY and SMNVEV (reference sequence). V gave up 5 bases and J gave up 8 bases; unmatched junction bases: 9. CDR3 amino acids: CASSHERGGFDEQFF. The CDR3 coding sequence is TGTGCCAGCAGTCACGAGCGGGGGGGCTTCGATGAGCAGTTCTTC.

The rearrangement links TRBV5-4 to TRBJ2-5; 11 nucleotides match TRBD1. CDR1 and CDR2 from the germline V gene are SGHNT and YYREEE (reference sequence). The CDR3 is 14 residues long. Unmatched junction bases numbered 4, after V lost 4 bases and J lost 5 bases. The chain's CDR3 is CASSRTGGGETQYF. CDR3 DNA: TGTGCCAGCAGCAGGACAGGGGGCGGGGAGACCCAGTACTTC.

The chain carries TRBV27 and TRBJ1-1; no clear D. The CDR3 is made up of 13 amino acids. The germline V gene has CDR1 MNHEY and CDR2 SMNVEV (reference sequence). V was shortened by 3 bases and J by 0 bases, with 5 bases between the two germline ends. For the CDR3, the DNA is TGTGCCAGCAGTTTCCTTGTGAACACTGAAGCTTTCTTT. Protein sequence: CASSFLVNTEAFF.

Only a few counts were recorded for this clone. The chain is built from TRBV5-1 and TRBJ2-2; no reliable D call. Germline CDR1 reads SGHRS; CDR2 reads YFSETQ. V lost 5 bases and J 0 bases, leaving 5 bases between the germline ends. This CDR3 is built from 13 residues. CDR3 amino acids: CASRFSNTGELFF. CDR3 coding DNA: TGCGCCAGCAGGTTCTCGAACACCGGGGAGCTGTTTTTT.

The chain combines TRBV29-1 with TRBJ2-1; 12 bases map to TRBD2. Unmatched junction bases numbered 6, after V lost 8 bases and J lost 7 bases. CDR1 is SQVTM and CDR2 is ANQGSEA in the germline V gene. This CDR3 region has 13 residues. For the CDR3, the DNA is TGCAGCACGACTAGCGGGGGTTCGAATGAGCAGTTCTTC. This sequence encodes CSTTSGGSNEQFF.

The chain has TRBV28 and TRBJ1-1, with TRBD1 identical over 9 bases. The J segment lost 2 bases and the V segment lost 3 bases, leaving 7 bases of the junction unmatched. Germline values: CDR1 MDHEN, CDR2 SYDVKM. The CDR3 spans 16 residues. The CDR3 loop reads CASSFSDRGVNTEAFF. Written as DNA, the CDR3 is TGTGCCAGCAGTTTCTCCGACAGGGGGGTAAACACTGAAGCTTTCTTT.

The chain uses TRBV9 and TRBJ1-2, with D possibly TRBD1 on 6 matching bases. V lost 3 bases, J lost 5 bases, and 8 bases lay in between. The CDR3 length is 12 residues. Germline V gene lookup returns CDR1 SGDLS and CDR2 YYNGEE. In DNA form, the CDR3 reads TGTGCCAGCAGCGACAGGGCGTATGGCTACACCTTC. Its protein product is CASSDRAYGYTF. The entire variable domain, with the rest obtained from reference TRBV9 and TRBJ1-2, is as follows: DSGVTQTPKHLITATGQRVTLRCSPRSGDLSVYWYQQSLDQGLQFLIQYYNGEERAKGNILERFSAQQFPDLHSELNLSSLELGDSALYFCASSDRAYGYTFGSGTRLTVV.

Points on this clone: Germline and junction disagree at one end, which may indicate a read error. Within the sample, other DNA sequences also encode this same CDR3. The J gene is TRBJ1-2, the V gene TRBV5-6; weak D call: TRBD1 (5 bases). This CDR3 comprises 14 residues. Germline V gene sequence: CDR1 SGHDT, CDR2 YYEEEE. The CDR3 nucleotides read TGTGCCAGCAGCTTGGGCCAGGGATTCTATGGCTATACCTTC. This gives the protein CASSLGQGFYGYTF.

The rearrangement joins TRBV7-2 to TRBJ1-6; TRBD1 aligns across 7 bases. This CDR3 has 17 amino acids. CDR1 and CDR2 from the germline V gene are SGHTA and FQGNSA. The junction had 17 bases not matched to a gene; V was cut back by 4 bases and J by 11 bases. The CDR3 sequence is CASSSSLGTANLAPLHF. Written as DNA, the CDR3 is TGTGCCAGCAGCTCCAGCCTCGGGACAGCGAATCTAGCACCCCTCCACTTT.

CDR3 protein: CASSQGLGTSTYEQFF. The CDR3 nucleotides read TGTGCCAGCAGCCAAGGTCTAGGGACTAGTACCTATGAGCAGTTCTTC. This sequence joins TRBV3-1 (or the pseudogene TRBV3-2) and TRBJ2-1; 8 bases are a match to TRBD2. Germline loops: CDR1 LGHDT, CDR2 YNNKEL (reference sequence). V trimming: 1 base; J trimming: 8 bases; junction bases outside the gene matches: 10. The CDR3 covers 16 residues.